The 12 T cell receptor beta chains below come from one sample, sequenced in a study of T cells after yellow fever vaccination. MiXCR, run by TCRdb on the 5' RACE reads, gives a single entry per CDR3 protein. The table records around 350,000 distinct CDR3 sequences, approximately 5.7% of them present only once. The sample was PBMCs, taken 5 days after the yellow fever booster vaccination. The source of these receptors is a man aged 25 to 45 who received the YFV17D yellow fever vaccine.

This clonotype was counted at least ten times. The J gene is TRBJ2-3, the V gene TRBV11-2, with 7 nucleotides matching TRBD2. V shed 3 bases and J 0 bases; nucleotides not matched to a gene: 6. The CDR3 is 16 amino acids. Germline values: CDR1 SGHAT, CDR2 FQNNGV. In nucleotides, the CDR3 is TGTGCCAGCAGCTTTAGTAGCGGGCCTAGCACAGATACGCAGTATTTT. Translation gives CASSFSSGPSTDTQYF.

This clonotype was counted only a few times. The chain combines TRBV5-1 with TRBJ2-5, with 8 bases that match TRBD2. V lost 0 bases and J lost 4; bases outside the gene matches: 2. This CDR3 spans 14 amino acids. Germline assignment: CDR1 SGHRS and CDR2 YFSETQ. CDR3 protein: CASSLALAGETQYF. The CDR3 DNA follows: TGCGCCAGCAGCTTGGCCCTAGCGGGAGAGACCCAGTACTTC.

This clonotype showed up many times. The genes are TRBV11-2 and TRBJ2-7; no reliable D call. CDR1 is SGHAT, CDR2 FQNNGV, per germline. There are 11 residues in the CDR3. The V end was cut by 6 bases, the J end by 7 bases, with 10 bases between. CDR3 residues: CASSVGREQYF. CDR3 nucleotide sequence: TGTGCCAGCAGTGTAGGGCGGGAGCAGTACTTC.

In nucleotides, the CDR3 is TGTGCCAGCAGCTTAGACCTCTCTAGCGGGAGTTCCAATGAGCAGTTCTTC. Protein: CASSLDLSSGSSNEQFF. The chain couples TRBV7-9 to TRBJ2-1; 10 bases are shared with TRBD2. Germline loops: CDR1 SEHNR, CDR2 FQNEAQ (reference sequence). J lost 6 bases, V lost 1 base, and 9 bases had no gene match. This CDR3 has 17 amino acids.

V gene TRBV11-2 combines with J gene TRBJ2-1; tentatively, D is TRBD1 (5 bases). CDR1 is SGHAT, CDR2 FQNNGV, per germline. Trimming took 4 bases from V and 5 from J, leaving 15 bases between them. This CDR3 comprises 15 residues. The CDR3 spells CASSSLSGRNNEQFF. CDR3 coding DNA: TGTGCCAGCAGCTCCTTGTCAGGGCGGAACAATGAGCAGTTCTTC.

The table lists this clonotype with a few counts. This chain joins TRBV6-1 and TRBJ1-2, with TRBD1 identical over 8 bases. The germline gives CDR1 MNHNS, CDR2 SASEGT. Trimming took 8 bases from V and 2 from J; bases not matched to a gene: 4. The CDR3 extends over 13 amino acids. The CDR3 sequence is CASGDRLNYGYTF. The CDR3 DNA sequence: TGTGCCAGCGGGGACAGGCTGAACTATGGCTACACCTTC.

This clonotype was counted only a few times. The chain links TRBV12-3 or TRBV12-4 to TRBJ2-1, with 13 positions matching TRBD2. The V gene end was trimmed by 3 bases and the J gene end by 8 bases; junction bases not matched to a gene: 7. The CDR3 runs 16 residues. The CDR3 reads CASSLAGTSGIHEQFF. The DNA for the CDR3 is TGTGCCAGCAGTTTGGCCGGGACTAGCGGGATACATGAGCAGTTCTTC.

This clonotype was picked up many times. J is TRBJ2-7 and V is TRBV7-6; D is undetermined. This CDR3 is 14 amino acids long. Trimming left V 5 bases short and J 4 bases short, with 15 bases between. Germline V gene data show CDR1 as SGHVS and CDR2 as FNYEAQ. CDR3 residues: CASSENGQSYEQYF. The CDR3, as DNA: TGTGCCAGCAGCGAAAACGGCCAGTCTTACGAGCAGTACTTC.

This clonotype has only a few counts. The chain joins TRBV20-1 to TRBJ2-4, with D tentatively TRBD1 (5 bases). V lost 6 bases and J lost 3, with 15 bases in between. Per the germline V gene, CDR1 is DFQATT and CDR2 is SNEGSKA (reference sequence). This CDR3 is 14 amino acids long. The CDR3 is CSAVLLQGKNIQYF. The CDR3 nucleotides are TGCAGTGCCGTCCTCCTTCAGGGCAAAAACATTCAGTACTTC.

This clonotype has at least ten counts. The V gene is TRBV5-1, the J gene TRBJ2-5; D could derive from TRBD1 or TRBD2 (5 bases each). This CDR3 is 15 amino acids long. The germline CDR1 and CDR2 sequences are SGHRS and YFSETQ. V gave up 5 bases and J gave up 2 bases, with 16 bases separating them. DNA for the CDR3: TGCGCCAGCAGTCTCCCCCCGGGACCACAAGAGACCCAGTACTTC. Translated: CASSLPPGPQETQYF.

The table lists this clonotype with a few counts. CDR3 coding DNA: TGTGCCAGCCGCCCCCGGGACAGGAACCTTCACGTCCTGACTTTC. Its protein is CASRPRDRNLHVLTF. The V call is TRBV6-1, the J call TRBJ2-6; TRBD1 matches at 8 bases. Trimming took 8 bases from V and 11 from J; bases not matched to a gene: 14. This CDR3 spans 15 amino acids. Looked up from germline, CDR1 is MNHNS and CDR2 is SASEGT.

This clonotype was seen a handful of times. The rearrangement uses TRBV20-1 and TRBJ2-7; tentatively, D is TRBD1 (6 bases). Trimming left V 3 bases short and J 4 bases short, with 16 bases between. The CDR3 spans 14 residues. CDR1 DFQATT and CDR2 SNEGSKA come from the germline V gene (reference sequence). The CDR3 loop reads CSASRDTDLYEQYF. The CDR3 nucleotides read TGCAGTGCTAGTCGGGACACGGACCTTTACGAGCAGTACTTC.